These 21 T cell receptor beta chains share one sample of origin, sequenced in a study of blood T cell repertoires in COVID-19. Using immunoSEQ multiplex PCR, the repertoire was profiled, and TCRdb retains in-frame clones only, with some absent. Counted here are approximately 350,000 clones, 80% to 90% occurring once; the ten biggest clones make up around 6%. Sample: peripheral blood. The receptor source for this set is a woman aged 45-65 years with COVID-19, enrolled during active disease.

CDR3 coding DNA: TGCGCCAGCAGCCAAGACACTGGAAACACCATATATTTT. Protein: CASSQDTGNTIYF. V is TRBV4-3 and J is TRBJ1-3, with D uncertain. CDR3 length: 13 amino acids. V shed 0 bases and J shed 2 bases, with 2 bases lying between them. Per the germline V gene, CDR1 is LGHNA and CDR2 is YSLEER.

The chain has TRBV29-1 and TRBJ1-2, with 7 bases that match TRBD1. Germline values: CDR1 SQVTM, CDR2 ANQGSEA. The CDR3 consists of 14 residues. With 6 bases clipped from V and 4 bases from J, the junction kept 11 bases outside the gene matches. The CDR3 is CSVPTGATSYGYTF. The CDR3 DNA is TGCAGCGTCCCTACAGGGGCGACAAGCTATGGCTACACCTTC.

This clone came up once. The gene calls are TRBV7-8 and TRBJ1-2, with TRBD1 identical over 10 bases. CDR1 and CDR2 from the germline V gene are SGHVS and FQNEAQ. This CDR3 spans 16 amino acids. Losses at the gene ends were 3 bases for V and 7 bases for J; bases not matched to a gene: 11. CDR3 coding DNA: TGTGCCAGCAGCTTTGAACAGCCGGGACAGGGGACTGGCTACACCTTC. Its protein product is CASSFEQPGQGTGYTF.

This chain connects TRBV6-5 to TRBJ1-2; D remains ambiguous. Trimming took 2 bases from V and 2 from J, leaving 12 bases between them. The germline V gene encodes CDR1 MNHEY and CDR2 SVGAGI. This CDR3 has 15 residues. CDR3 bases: TGTGCCAGCAGTTACAACGCAGGTTTCAACTATGGCTACACCTTC. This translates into CASSYNAGFNYGYTF.

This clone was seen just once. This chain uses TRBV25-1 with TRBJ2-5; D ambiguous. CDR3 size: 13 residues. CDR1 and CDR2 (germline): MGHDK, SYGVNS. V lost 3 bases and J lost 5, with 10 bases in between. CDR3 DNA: TGTGCCAGCAGTGAGGTAGTGGTGGAGACCCAGTACTTC. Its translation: CASSEVVVETQYF. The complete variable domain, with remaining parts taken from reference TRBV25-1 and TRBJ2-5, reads EADIYQTPRYLVIGTGKKITLECSQTMGHDKMYWYQQDPGMELHLIHYSYGVNSTEKGDLSSESTVSRIRTEHFPLTLESARPSHTSQYLCASSEVVVETQYFGPGTRLLVL.

CDR3 bases: TGCGCCAGCAGCCCCGCGATTCGGAACACTGAAGCTTTCTTT. This codes for CASSPAIRNTEAFF. The gene calls are TRBV4-3 and TRBJ1-1; D is unresolved. CDR3 length: 14 residues. From germline, CDR1 is LGHNA and CDR2 YSLEER. V was cut by 4 bases and J by 1 base, with 10 bases left in between.

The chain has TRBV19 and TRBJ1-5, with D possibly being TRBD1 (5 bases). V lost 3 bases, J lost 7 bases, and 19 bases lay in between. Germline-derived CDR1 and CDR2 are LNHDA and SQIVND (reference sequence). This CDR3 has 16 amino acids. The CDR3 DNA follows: TGTGCCAGTAGTATCTTGGCCCAGGGAAAGGGACAGCCCCAGCATTTT. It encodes CASSILAQGKGQPQHF.

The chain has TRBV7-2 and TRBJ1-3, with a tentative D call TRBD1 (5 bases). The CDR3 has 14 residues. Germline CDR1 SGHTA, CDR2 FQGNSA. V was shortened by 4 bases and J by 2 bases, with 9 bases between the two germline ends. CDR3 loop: CASSSQATGNTIYF. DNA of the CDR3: TGTGCCAGCAGCTCACAGGCGACTGGAAACACCATATATTTT. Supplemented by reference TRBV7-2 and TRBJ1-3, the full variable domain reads GAGVSQSPSNKVTEKGKDVELRCDPISGHTALYWYRQSLGQGLEFLIYFQGNSAPDKSGLPSDRFSAERTGGSVSTLTIQRTQQEDSAVYLCASSSQATGNTIYFGEGSWLTVV.

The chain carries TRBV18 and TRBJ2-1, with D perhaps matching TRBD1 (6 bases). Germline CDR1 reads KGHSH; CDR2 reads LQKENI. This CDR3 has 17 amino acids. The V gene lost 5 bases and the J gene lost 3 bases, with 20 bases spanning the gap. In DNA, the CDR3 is TGTGCCAGCTCATCAGGGGTACAAGTTGGGGTCTACAATGAGCAGTTCTTC. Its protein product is CASSSGVQVGVYNEQFF.

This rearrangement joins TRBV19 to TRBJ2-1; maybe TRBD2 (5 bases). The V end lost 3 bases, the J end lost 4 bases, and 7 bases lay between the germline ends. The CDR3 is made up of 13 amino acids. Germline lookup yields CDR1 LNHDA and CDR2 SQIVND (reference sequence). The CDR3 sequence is CASSMGVYNEQFF. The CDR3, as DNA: TGTGCCAGTAGTATGGGAGTTTACAATGAGCAGTTCTTC.

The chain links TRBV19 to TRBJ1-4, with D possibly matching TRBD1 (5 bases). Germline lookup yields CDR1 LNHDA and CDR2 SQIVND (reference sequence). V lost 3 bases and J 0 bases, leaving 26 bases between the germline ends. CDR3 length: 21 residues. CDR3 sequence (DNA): TGTGCCAGTAGTATCCAAAGACAGATGTCGACCGCATTTGCAACTAATGAAAAACTGTTTTTT. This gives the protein CASSIQRQMSTAFATNEKLFF.

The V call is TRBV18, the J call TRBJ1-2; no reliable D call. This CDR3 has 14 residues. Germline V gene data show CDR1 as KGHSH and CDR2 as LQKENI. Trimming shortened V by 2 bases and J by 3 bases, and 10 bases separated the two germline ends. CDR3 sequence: CASSPSRYDYGYTF. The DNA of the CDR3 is TGTGCCAGCTCACCAAGCCGGTACGACTATGGCTACACCTTC.

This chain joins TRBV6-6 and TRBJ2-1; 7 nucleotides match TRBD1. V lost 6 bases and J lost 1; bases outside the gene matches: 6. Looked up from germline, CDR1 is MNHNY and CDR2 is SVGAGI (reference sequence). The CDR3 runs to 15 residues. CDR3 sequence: CASRSDRESYNEQFF. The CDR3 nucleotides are TGTGCCAGCAGATCCGACAGGGAATCCTACAATGAGCAGTTCTTC.

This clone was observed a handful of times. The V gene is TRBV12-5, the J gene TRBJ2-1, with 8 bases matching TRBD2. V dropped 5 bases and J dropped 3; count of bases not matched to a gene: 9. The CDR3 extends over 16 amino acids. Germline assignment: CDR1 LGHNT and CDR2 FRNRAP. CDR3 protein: CASGGPSGSIYNEQFF. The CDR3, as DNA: TGTGCTAGTGGTGGACCAAGCGGGAGTATCTACAATGAGCAGTTCTTC.

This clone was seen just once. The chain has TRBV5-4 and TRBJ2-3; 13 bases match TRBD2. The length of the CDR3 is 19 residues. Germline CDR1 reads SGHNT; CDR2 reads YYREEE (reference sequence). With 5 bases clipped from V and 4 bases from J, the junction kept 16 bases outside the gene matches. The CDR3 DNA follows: TGTGCCAGCAGTCCGTCCTATTTACTAGCGGGAGGGCCGTCAGATACGCAGTATTTT. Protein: CASSPSYLLAGGPSDTQYF.

CDR3 DNA: TGCAGTGCTAGAGATGGACTTGGCTACACCTTC. Its protein product is CSARDGLGYTF. This chain uses TRBV20-1 with TRBJ1-2; D unresolved. This CDR3 is 11 amino acids long. The V end was cut by 0 bases, the J end by 7 bases, with 6 bases between. CDR1 and CDR2 from the germline V gene are DFQATT and SNEGSKA (reference sequence).

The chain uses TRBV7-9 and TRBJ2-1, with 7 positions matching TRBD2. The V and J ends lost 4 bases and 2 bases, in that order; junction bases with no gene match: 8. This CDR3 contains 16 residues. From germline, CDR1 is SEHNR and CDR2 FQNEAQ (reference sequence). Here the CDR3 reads CASSSIPLAAYNEQFF. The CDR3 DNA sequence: TGTGCCAGCAGCTCGATCCCCCTAGCGGCCTACAATGAGCAGTTCTTC.

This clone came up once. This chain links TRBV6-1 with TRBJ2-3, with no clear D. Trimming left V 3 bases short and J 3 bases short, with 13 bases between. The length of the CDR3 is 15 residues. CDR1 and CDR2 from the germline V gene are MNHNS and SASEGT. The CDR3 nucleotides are TGTGCCAGCAGTGACCCCGCTTTGAGGACAGATACGCAGTATTTT. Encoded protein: CASSDPALRTDTQYF.

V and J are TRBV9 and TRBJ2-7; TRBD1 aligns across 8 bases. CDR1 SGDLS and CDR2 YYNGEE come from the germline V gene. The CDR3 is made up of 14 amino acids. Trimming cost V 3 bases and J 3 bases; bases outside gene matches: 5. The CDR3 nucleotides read TGTGCCAGCAGCGATGGGACAGGCCTCTACGAGCAGTACTTC. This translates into CASSDGTGLYEQYF.

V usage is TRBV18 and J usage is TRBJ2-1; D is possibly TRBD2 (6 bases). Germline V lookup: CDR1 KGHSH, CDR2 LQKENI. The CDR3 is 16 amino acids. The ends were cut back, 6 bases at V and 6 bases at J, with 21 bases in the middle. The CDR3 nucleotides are TGTGCCAGCTCGCCTCTAGGGGCGGGACCAAGCAATGAGCAGTTCTTC. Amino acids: CASSPLGAGPSNEQFF.

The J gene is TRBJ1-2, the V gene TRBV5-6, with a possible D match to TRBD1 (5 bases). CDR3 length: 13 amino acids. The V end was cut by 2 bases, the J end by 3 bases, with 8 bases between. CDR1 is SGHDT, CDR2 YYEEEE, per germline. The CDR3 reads CASSFGGDYGYTF. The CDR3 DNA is TGTGCCAGCAGCTTCGGGGGAGACTATGGCTACACCTTC.